The 32 T cell receptor beta chains reported below all come from one sample, sequenced in a study of PD-1 blockade in classical Hodgkin lymphoma. The table came from immunoSEQ multiplex PCR; TCRdb's copy has only in-frame clones and leaves some out. Of nearly 50,000 clones listed, under 80% were seen once; the top ten hold more than 10%. Indicated time point: cycle 4 day 1 (C4D1), after less than 7 weeks of nivolumab. In every patient, relapse followed autologous stem cell transplantation, while exposure to brentuximab vedotin differed. Specimen: peripheral blood mononuclear cells (PBMCs), collected before the fourth cycle of nivolumab. The receptors were gathered from a human donor with classical Hodgkin lymphoma.

The chain recombines TRBV19 with TRBJ2-7, with TRBD1 identical over 9 bases. The CDR3 sequence is 13 residues long. V shed 5 bases and J 5 bases; nucleotides not matched to a gene: 4. The germline V gene has CDR1 LNHDA and CDR2 SQIVND (reference sequence). CDR3 nucleotide sequence: TGTGCCAGTAGTGTGACAGGGGGTGACGAGCAGTACTTC. It translates to CASSVTGGDEQYF.

This chain's CDR3 is CASSLKLWAGAYNEQFF. The DNA of the CDR3 is TGTGCCAGCAGTTTAAAACTCTGGGCAGGGGCATACAATGAGCAGTTCTTC. This chain joins TRBV28 and TRBJ2-1; D is possibly TRBD1 (6 bases). Germline CDR1 is MDHEN and CDR2 is SYDVKM. Trimming took off 2 bases at V and 4 bases at J, with 18 bases between the two ends. This CDR3 is built from 17 residues.

The chain joins TRBV7-9 to TRBJ2-1; no clear D. Trimming took 5 bases from V and 8 from J, leaving 7 bases between them. Per the germline V gene, CDR1 is SEHNR and CDR2 is FQNEAQ (reference sequence). This CDR3 is 11 amino acids long. The chain's CDR3 is CASSPRHEQFF. Written as DNA, the CDR3 is TGTGCCAGCAGCCCCCGGCATGAGCAGTTCTTC.

The chain uses TRBV28 and TRBJ2-3; TRBD2 matches 14 bases. J gave up 2 bases and V 1 base, and 5 bases lay outside the gene matches. The CDR3 runs to 18 residues. Germline CDR1 MDHEN, CDR2 SYDVKM. The CDR3 sequence: CASSLFGLAGGVTDTQYF. The CDR3 nucleotides are TGTGCCAGCAGTTTATTTGGACTAGCGGGAGGAGTCACAGATACGCAGTATTTT.

This clone was seen once. The rearrangement joins TRBV28 to TRBJ2-5; D remains ambiguous. Trimming pared 2 bases from V and 2 bases from J, leaving 9 bases between. The CDR3 runs 14 residues. Germline loops: CDR1 MDHEN, CDR2 SYDVKM. CDR3 sequence: CASSLRPYQETQYF. DNA of the CDR3: TGTGCCAGCAGTTTAAGGCCCTATCAAGAGACCCAGTACTTC. Based on the CDR3 plus reference TRBV28 and TRBJ2-5, the full variable domain is DVKVTQSSRYLVKRTGEKVFLECVQDMDHENMFWYRQDPGLGLRLIYFSYDVKMKEKGDIPEGYSVSREKKERFSLILESASTNQTSMYLCASSLRPYQETQYFGPGTRLLVL.

This clone was counted only a few times. The genes are TRBV2 and TRBJ1-5; D may be TRBD1 (6 bases). This CDR3 spans 13 amino acids. Trimming pared 8 bases from V and 7 bases from J, leaving 15 bases between. Germline V gene lookup returns CDR1 SNHLY and CDR2 FYNNEI. CDR3 amino acids: CASSQGREQPQHF. The CDR3 DNA sequence: TGTGCCAGCTCGCAGGGGCGTGAACAGCCCCAGCATTTT.

This clone was seen just once. This chain joins TRBV19 and TRBJ1-3; TRBD1 aligns across 7 bases. CDR1 and CDR2 from the germline V gene are LNHDA and SQIVND (reference sequence). CDR3 length: 15 amino acids. The J segment lost 4 bases and the V segment lost 5 bases, leaving 8 bases of the junction unmatched. The chain's CDR3 is CASSHTGVSGNTIYF. The CDR3 nucleotides are TGTGCCAGTAGTCACACAGGGGTATCGGGAAACACCATATATTTT.

This clone was seen only once. The J gene is TRBJ2-5, the V gene TRBV4-1, with no clear D. Trimming left V 0 bases short and J 9 bases short, with 11 bases between. The CDR3 extends over 13 amino acids. Germline V CDR1 and CDR2: MGHRA, YSYEKL. Written as DNA, the CDR3 is TGCGCCAGCAGCCAAGATAGTAATAATCCCCAGTACTTC. This translates into CASSQDSNNPQYF.

V and J are TRBV19 and TRBJ2-5, with TRBD1 as a possible D gene (6 bases). CDR1 and CDR2 (germline): LNHDA, SQIVND (reference sequence). V was cut by 5 bases and J by 0 bases, with 16 bases left in between. This CDR3 is 16 amino acids long. The CDR3 here is CASSRTGLGYQETQYF. DNA of the CDR3: TGTGCCAGTAGTCGAACAGGGTTGGGGTACCAAGAGACCCAGTACTTC.

The genes are TRBV6-1 and TRBJ1-2; maybe TRBD1 (5 bases). This CDR3 is 17 amino acids long. Germline CDR1 is MNHNS and CDR2 is SASEGT. V dropped 1 base and J dropped 3 bases, with 18 bases sitting between them. This CDR3 reads CASSEGYGQWRYYGYTF. Written as DNA, the CDR3 is TGTGCCAGCAGTGAAGGTTACGGACAATGGCGTTACTATGGCTACACCTTC.

This clone appeared a few times. The V call is TRBV5-5, the J call TRBJ2-3, with D uncertain. This CDR3 has 14 residues. Trimming took off 2 bases at V and 0 bases at J, with 7 bases between the two ends. CDR1 and CDR2 from the germline V gene are SGHKS and YYEKEE (reference sequence). The CDR3 nucleotides are TGTGCCAGCAGCTTTGAAGCGAGCACAGATACGCAGTATTTT. It specifies CASSFEASTDTQYF.

The chain is built from TRBV18 and TRBJ2-6; D gene uncertain. Germline assignment: CDR1 KGHSH and CDR2 LQKENI. Between the trimmed V and J ends, which lost 4 bases and 3 bases, there was a span of 10 bases. The length of the CDR3 is 15 residues. As DNA, the CDR3 is TGTGCCAGCTCACTCTACCGAGATGGGGCCAACGTCCTGACTTTC. It encodes CASSLYRDGANVLTF.

The chain employs TRBV6-6 and TRBJ1-5; 8 bases agree with TRBD1. The junction had 9 bases not matched to a gene; V was cut back by 6 bases and J by 2 bases. The germline V gene encodes CDR1 MNHNY and CDR2 SVGAGI (reference sequence). The CDR3 loop spans 16 amino acids. CDR3 nucleotide sequence: TGTGCCAGCAGCTATCCAGGGGGCGCGGGCAATCAGCCCCAGCATTTT. It encodes CASSYPGGAGNQPQHF.

The chain links TRBV27 to TRBJ2-1, with no clear D. Germline CDR1 reads MNHEY; CDR2 reads SMNVEV (reference sequence). The CDR3 covers 14 residues. The V gene lost 2 bases and the J gene lost 0 bases, with 5 bases spanning the gap. CDR3 sequence: CASSLKSSYNEQFF. CDR3 DNA: TGTGCCAGCAGTTTAAAAAGCTCCTACAATGAGCAGTTCTTC.

This clone was recorded a few times. V and J are TRBV6-6 and TRBJ1-3; D is undetermined. The germline V and J ends were trimmed by 2 bases and 4 bases, with 3 bases remaining between them. The CDR3 is 12 residues long. From germline, CDR1 is MNHNY and CDR2 SVGAGI (reference sequence). The CDR3 loop is CASSYTGNTIYF. The CDR3 region has the DNA TGTGCCAGCAGTTACACGGGAAACACCATATATTTT.

This rearrangement joins TRBV12-2 to TRBJ2-2; TRBD1 is the table's D call and was not checked against the DNA. TRBV12-2 counts as a pseudogene. The CDR3 consists of 17 residues. This chain's CDR3 is CASRLELDRGNTGELFF. CDR3 DNA: TGTGCAAGTCGCCTTGAGCTGGACAGGGGGAACACCGGGGAGCTGTTTTTT.

CDR3 sequence reads: CASSKITGELFF. CDR3 DNA: TGTGCCAGCAGTAAAATTACCGGGGAGCTGTTTTTT. The chain has TRBV27 and TRBJ2-2, with D uncertain. CDR1 is MNHEY and CDR2 is SMNVEV in the germline V gene (reference sequence). Trimming took off 5 bases at V and 5 bases at J, with 6 bases between the two ends. The CDR3 totals 12 residues.

This clone was observed once. V gene TRBV4-1 combines with J gene TRBJ2-1; perhaps D is TRBD1 or TRBD2 (5 bases each). The germline V gene encodes CDR1 MGHRA and CDR2 YSYEKL. The CDR3 spans 17 residues. Between the trimmed V and J ends, which lost 3 bases and 7 bases, there was a span of 22 bases. Here the CDR3 DNA reads TGCGCCAGCAGCCAGGGGACGATCGCCTCGTTAACGAATGAGCAGTTCTTC. Amino acids: CASSQGTIASLTNEQFF.

This rearrangement joins TRBV5-1 to TRBJ2-7, with unresolved D. Trimming took 0 bases from V and 2 from J, leaving 6 bases between them. Germline V gene lookup returns CDR1 SGHRS and CDR2 YFSETQ. CDR3 length equals 13 residues. DNA for the CDR3: TGCGCCAGCAGCTTGGACAGCCCCTACGAGCAGTACTTC. Its protein product is CASSLDSPYEQYF. Complete variable domain (other parts from reference TRBV5-1 and TRBJ2-7): KAGVTQTPRYLIKTRGQQVTLSCSPISGHRSVSWYQQTPGQGLQFLFEYFSETQRNKGNFPGRFSGRQFSNSRSEMNVSTLELGDSALYLCASSLDSPYEQYFGPGTRLTVT.

This chain uses TRBV9 with TRBJ2-1; D is ambiguous. V was cut by 0 bases and J by 3 bases, with 16 bases left in between. The CDR3 length is 17 residues. Germline V gene lookup returns CDR1 SGDLS and CDR2 YYNGEE. The chain's CDR3 is CASSVAAAPAHYNEQFF. In DNA, the CDR3 is TGTGCCAGCAGCGTAGCGGCAGCCCCGGCCCACTACAATGAGCAGTTCTTC.

The chain employs TRBV5-4 and TRBJ2-1; tentatively, D is TRBD2 (6 bases). Germline V CDR1 and CDR2: SGHNT, YYREEE (reference sequence). The CDR3 is 14 residues long. V was shortened by 4 bases and J by 1 base, with 9 bases between the two germline ends. The CDR3 DNA reads as TGTGCCAGCAGCGGGGGACTGTCCTACAATGAGCAGTTCTTC. Amino acid sequence: CASSGGLSYNEQFF. Full variable domain (remainder filled in from reference TRBV5-4 and TRBJ2-1): ETGVTQSPTHLIKTRGQQVTLRCSSQSGHNTVSWYQQALGQGPQFIFQYYREEENGRGNFPPRFSGLQFPNYSSELNVNALELDDSALYLCASSGGLSYNEQFFGPGTRLTVL.

The J gene is TRBJ1-5, the V gene TRBV14, with unresolved D. The CDR3 sequence is 12 residues long. Between the trimmed V and J ends, which lost 0 bases and 10 bases, there was a span of 7 bases. Germline assignment: CDR1 SGHDN and CDR2 FVKESK. CDR3 region: CASSQEGSPQHF. CDR3 coding DNA: TGTGCCAGCAGCCAAGAAGGGTCTCCCCAGCATTTT.

CDR3 in amino acids: CASSRQGDNEQFF. As DNA, the CDR3 is TGCGCCAGCAGCCGACAGGGGGACAATGAGCAGTTCTTC. The chain carries TRBV10-2 and TRBJ2-1; 9 bases line up with TRBD1. V dropped 6 bases and J dropped 5; count of bases not matched to a gene: 2. The CDR3 contains 13 residues. CDR1 is WSHSY and CDR2 is SAAADI in the germline V gene.

This clone was observed a single time. In nucleotides, the CDR3 is TGTGCCAGCAGAGGGGCACCGGGACACCTATACGAGCAGTACTTC. Its translation is CASRGAPGHLYEQYF. The chain links TRBV6-6 to TRBJ2-7; a possible D gene is TRBD1 (6 bases). Germline V gives CDR1 MNHNY, CDR2 SVGAGI (reference sequence). The ends were cut back, 6 bases at V and 4 bases at J, with 19 bases in the middle. The CDR3 covers 15 residues.

CDR3 nucleotides: TGTGCCAGCAGCTCAGGACTAGCGGGAGTCGGCTACGAGCAGTACTTC. It codes for CASSSGLAGVGYEQYF. The chain employs TRBV7-9 and TRBJ2-7, with 13 bases matching TRBD2. V lost 4 bases and J lost 3; bases outside the gene matches: 6. Germline CDR1 reads SEHNR; CDR2 reads FQNEAQ (reference sequence). The CDR3 contains 16 residues. Supplemented by reference TRBV7-9 and TRBJ2-7, the full variable domain reads DTGVSQNPRHKITKRGQNVTFRCDPISEHNRLYWYRQTLGQGPEFLTYFQNEAQLEKSRLLSDRFSAERPKGSFSTLEIQRTEQGDSAMYLCASSSGLAGVGYEQYFGPGTRLTVT.

The CDR3 is CASTPHEVQETQYF. CDR3 sequence (DNA): TGTGCCAGCACCCCTCATGAGGTGCAGGAGACCCAGTACTTC. The chain employs TRBV6-5 and TRBJ2-5; D gene unclear. CDR1 and CDR2 from the germline V gene are MNHEY and SVGAGI. The ends were cut back, 7 bases at V and 5 bases at J, with 17 bases in the middle. The CDR3 extends over 14 amino acids.

The chain couples TRBV5-6 to TRBJ2-2; D gene ambiguous. The V and J ends lost 4 bases and 5 bases respectively, with 21 bases between them. This CDR3 is built from 17 residues. Germline CDR1 SGHDT, CDR2 YYEEEE. The CDR3 sequence is CASSQPARNSRTGELFF. The CDR3 DNA follows: TGTGCCAGCAGCCAGCCCGCAAGAAATAGTAGGACCGGGGAGCTGTTTTTT.

The chain combines TRBV5-1 with TRBJ2-1; tentatively, D is TRBD2 (6 bases). Trimming removed 4 bases from V and 0 bases from J, with 11 bases in between. Per germline, CDR1 SGHRS and CDR2 YFSETQ. The CDR3 has 15 amino acids. CDR3 sequence: CASSPSVSSYNEQFF. CDR3 DNA sequence: TGCGCCAGCAGCCCTAGCGTTAGCTCCTACAATGAGCAGTTCTTC. Using reference TRBV5-1 and TRBJ2-1 for the parts outside the CDR3, the full variable domain is KAGVTQTPRYLIKTRGQQVTLSCSPISGHRSVSWYQQTPGQGLQFLFEYFSETQRNKGNFPGRFSGRQFSNSRSEMNVSTLELGDSALYLCASSPSVSSYNEQFFGPGTRLTVL.

The chain links TRBV28 to TRBJ1-2, with no clear D. The CDR3 totals 13 residues. CDR1 is MDHEN and CDR2 is SYDVKM in the germline V gene. Trimming removed 4 bases at V and 3 bases at J, with 9 bases between. The CDR3 loop reads CASSSQGHYGYTF. DNA for the CDR3: TGTGCCAGCAGTTCTCAAGGACACTATGGCTACACCTTC.

The chain couples TRBV29-1 to TRBJ2-1; tentative D call: TRBD2 (7 bases). Trimming removed 7 bases at V and 9 bases at J, with 19 bases between. CDR3 length: 13 amino acids. CDR1 and CDR2 (germline): SQVTM, ANQGSEA. CDR3 in DNA: TGCAGCGCCTCCGAGGGGGGGTTTAGTGAGCAGTTCTTC. Protein sequence: CSASEGGFSEQFF.

This clone was seen just once. The chain carries TRBV6-5 and TRBJ2-3; D unclear. Trimming stripped 7 bases from V and 5 bases from J, with 13 bases between. The length of the CDR3 is 13 residues. Germline V gene lookup returns CDR1 MNHEY and CDR2 SVGAGI. In DNA, the CDR3 is TGTGCCAGCAAGGGTCCCCTCGGAGATACGCAGTATTTT. Protein product: CASKGPLGDTQYF.

V and J are TRBV9 and TRBJ2-1; 10 bases align to TRBD2. Per the germline V gene, CDR1 is SGDLS and CDR2 is YYNGEE. J was trimmed by 5 bases and V by 5 bases; bases with no gene match: 4. CDR3 size: 14 residues. The CDR3 DNA reads as TGTGCCAGCAGTGGTCTAGCGGGGGACAATGAGCAGTTCTTC. Translated: CASSGLAGDNEQFF.